The TCR beta chain under discussion was sequenced for a study of blood T cell repertoires in COVID-19. This CDR3 is built from 14 residues. CDR1 is SNHLY, CDR2 FYNNEI, per germline. Trimming removed 1 base at V and 6 bases at J, with 13 bases between. Clones were sequenced by immunoSEQ multiplex PCR, and TCRdb holds only the in-frame ones, with some missing. The sample yields 130,000 or so clones, 65% to 85% seen once. A Seattle source enrolled patients during active infection and followed them longitudinally. This clonotype was sampled from a man in his thirties or forties with COVID-19, enrolled during active disease. V and J are TRBV2 and TRBJ2-7, with D uncertain. Sequencing was carried out using peripheral blood. CDR3 sequence reads: CASSEVGGALEQYF. CDR3 nucleotide sequence: TGTGCCAGCAGTGAAGTCGGCGGCGCTCTCGAGCAGTACTTC. The full variable domain, in which reference TRBV2 and TRBJ2-7 provide the parts outside the CDR3, is EPEVTQTPSHQVTQMGQEVILRCVPISNHLYFYWYRQILGQKVEFLVSFYNNEISEKSEIFDDQFSVERPDGSNFTLKIRSTKLEDSAMYFCASSEVGGALEQYFGPGTRLTVT.